One and the same sample provided the 27 T cell receptor beta chains below, sequenced in a study of T cells in Graves' hyperthyroidism and ophthalmopathy. RNA transcripts gave rise to amplified TCR beta CDR3 regions. Primed by the HTBI set, a first-round RT-PCR was run on the TCR CDR3. TCRdb fed the multiplex PCR reads into MiXCR, producing one record per CDR3 protein. The sample lists about 660,000 distinct CDR3 sequences; 40% to 55% were seen once. Sequenced input: peripheral blood or thyroid tissue (not recorded which). The source of these receptors is an adult man with Graves' disease, either hyperthyroidism or ophthalmopathy (not recorded which).

This clonotype was recorded only once. The chain employs TRBV2 and TRBJ2-7, with TRBD1 matching 7 bases. The V gene end was trimmed by 6 bases and the J gene end by 2 bases; junction bases not matched to a gene: 7. Germline V lookup: CDR1 SNHLY, CDR2 FYNNEI. This CDR3 comprises 14 residues. The CDR3 DNA sequence: TGTGCCAGCAGGACAGGGACAGACACCTACGAGCAGTACTTC. Its protein is CASRTGTDTYEQYF.

In its sample, this clonotype was seen many times. The V gene is TRBV29-1, the J gene TRBJ2-5, with D maybe TRBD2 (5 bases). CDR1 is SQVTM and CDR2 is ANQGSEA in the germline V gene. This CDR3 spans 12 amino acids. Trimming left V 4 bases short and J 2 bases short, with 8 bases between. In nucleotides, the CDR3 is TGCAGCGTTGCACTAGGACAAGAGACCCAGTACTTC. Translated: CSVALGQETQYF.

In its sample, this clonotype was seen a few times. The CDR3 region is CASSARVGSQETQYF. The CDR3 coding sequence is TGTGCCAGCAGCGCCCGCGTGGGCAGCCAAGAGACCCAGTACTTC. J is TRBJ2-7 and V is TRBV9; the D is unclear. The J call is in doubt because the DNA end fits TRBJ2-5 better. The CDR3 covers 15 residues. Germline V lookup: CDR1 SGDLS, CDR2 YYNGEE.

The chain couples TRBV25-1 to TRBJ1-6; D gene unclear. The CDR3 extends over 14 amino acids. Germline values: CDR1 MGHDK, CDR2 SYGVNS. The ends were cut back, 8 bases at V and 7 bases at J, with 15 bases in the middle. CDR3 sequence reads: CASVEEYGNSPLHF. The CDR3 DNA is TGTGCCAGCGTTGAAGAGTACGGGAATTCACCCCTCCACTTT.

This clonotype was recorded only once. The chain's CDR3 is CASCPGTGSRSTNEKLFF. As DNA, the CDR3 is TGCGCCAGCTGCCCCGGGACAGGGTCCCGGTCAACTAATGAAAAACTGTTTTTT. The genes are TRBV10-1 and TRBJ1-4; the match to TRBD1 covers 9 bases. CDR1 and CDR2 (germline): WNHNN, SYGVQD (reference sequence). The CDR3 length is 18 residues. The V gene end was trimmed by 8 bases and the J gene end by 0 bases; junction bases not matched to a gene: 13.

The chain has TRBV29-1 and TRBJ1-1; D gene ambiguous. This CDR3 has 12 residues. Germline CDR1 is SQVTM and CDR2 is ANQGSEA. Trimming stripped 6 bases from V and 5 bases from J, with 13 bases between. The CDR3 is CSVPSPRTEAFF. The CDR3 nucleotides are TGCAGCGTCCCCTCCCCGCGAACTGAAGCTTTCTTT.

This clonotype came up a few times. The rearrangement links TRBV6-5 to TRBJ2-7; the D gene is possibly TRBD1 (6 bases). Germline CDR1 is MNHEY and CDR2 is SVGAGI. Trimming removed 5 bases from V and 0 bases from J, with 11 bases in between. This CDR3 is 14 amino acids long. Written as DNA, the CDR3 is TGTGCCAGCAGTACCTGGGACAACTCCTACGAGCAGTACTTC. This codes for CASSTWDNSYEQYF.

In regard to this clonotype: At one of its ends the junction is not consistent with the germline gene, which may arise from a read error. The genes are TRBV10-1 and TRBJ1-2, with a possible D match to TRBD1 (6 bases). The CDR3 covers 15 residues. CDR1 is WNHNN, CDR2 SYGVQD, per germline (reference sequence). CDR3 amino acids: CASSYSRLGARGYTF. The CDR3 coding sequence is TGTGCCAGCAGTTACTCGAGGTTGGGGGCTCGTGGCTACACCTTC.

The table lists this clonotype with a few counts. The chain recombines TRBV12-3 or TRBV12-4 with TRBJ2-7; possibly TRBD2 for D (6 bases). The CDR3 is 16 amino acids. The V end lost 0 bases, the J end lost 3 bases, and 15 bases lay between the germline ends. CDR3 protein: CASSLAPAGMGYEQYF. The CDR3 DNA reads as TGTGCCAGCAGTTTAGCGCCGGCGGGAATGGGCTACGAGCAGTACTTC.

This clonotype has only a few counts. V and J are TRBV6-5 and TRBJ1-5, with D unresolved. Germline V gene sequence: CDR1 MNHEY, CDR2 SVGAGI. The V gene lost 6 bases and the J gene lost 5 bases, with 17 bases spanning the gap. The CDR3 spans 15 residues. CDR3 bases: TGTGCCAGCAGAATAGGACTTCGAGTGGATCAGCCCCAGCATTTT. This translates into CASRIGLRVDQPQHF.

The genes are TRBV10-3 and TRBJ2-7; 7 nucleotides align to TRBD1. Matching the DNA end better, TRBJ2-1 makes the J call doubtful. CDR1 and CDR2 (germline): ENHRY, SYGVKD. This CDR3 contains 14 residues. The CDR3 spells CAISSTGTVGEQFF. Written as DNA, the CDR3 is TGTGCCATCAGCTCCACCGGGACAGTGGGCGAGCAGTTCTTC.

This sequence joins TRBV6-5 and TRBJ1-2; D possibly corresponds to TRBD1 (5 bases). The CDR3 has 14 residues. Trimming shortened V by 1 base and J by 6 bases, and 12 bases separated the two germline ends. The germline gives CDR1 MNHEY, CDR2 SVGAGI. The CDR3 protein is CASSYLGGGNGYTF. As DNA, the CDR3 is TGTGCCAGCAGTTACTTGGGCGGGGGAAATGGCTACACCTTC.

As regards this clonotype: A read error may produce the germline difference seen at one junction end. The CDR3 region is CASSESVPPRHF. CDR3 nucleotides: TGTGCCAGCAGTGAATCAGTCCCGCCCCGGCATTTT. The rearrangement links TRBV6-1 to TRBJ1-5; D gene uncertain. CDR1 is MNHNS and CDR2 is SASEGT in the germline V gene. CDR3 size: 12 residues.

About this clonotype: This CDR3 fails to terminate in the conserved phenylalanine or tryptophan, so it likely reflects a read error. No DNA is shown, since the ends of the CDR3 on it are uncertain; the CDR3 is the one TCRdb lists. This sequence joins TRBV2 and TRBJ1-4; the table's D gene call, TRBD1, was not cross checked with the DNA. Germline CDR1 SNHLY, CDR2 FYNNEI. Inclusive of both ends, the CDR3 amounts to 10 amino acids. CDR3 in amino acids: CASSERLRGP.

The V call is TRBV5-1, the J call TRBJ1-1; 7 bases line up with TRBD1. The CDR3 spans 15 residues. Trimming cost V 2 bases and J 3 bases; bases outside gene matches: 7. Germline V gives CDR1 SGHRS, CDR2 YFSETQ. The CDR3 DNA is TGCGCCAGCAGCTTAGGCGACAGGGCGGACACTGAAGCTTTCTTT. The encoded protein is CASSLGDRADTEAFF. The full variable domain, rest sourced from reference TRBV5-1 and TRBJ1-1, is KAGVTQTPRYLIKTRGQQVTLSCSPISGHRSVSWYQQTPGQGLQFLFEYFSETQRNKGNFPGRFSGRQFSNSRSEMNVSTLELGDSALYLCASSLGDRADTEAFFGQGTRLTVV.

The chain carries TRBV2 and TRBJ1-1; 8 bases are a match to TRBD1. The CDR3 consists of 14 residues. Germline assignment: CDR1 SNHLY and CDR2 FYNNEI. The junction had 4 bases not matched to a gene; V was cut back by 4 bases and J by 3 bases. CDR3 coding DNA: TGTGCCAGCAGTGTCCAGGACAGGGACACTGAAGCTTTCTTT. Translated: CASSVQDRDTEAFF.

The chain employs TRBV2 and TRBJ2-5; 16 bases line up with TRBD2. Trimming removed 5 bases from V and 11 bases from J; junction bases left unmatched: 17. The CDR3 length is 18 residues. Germline-derived CDR1 and CDR2 are SNHLY and FYNNEI. CDR3 bases: TGTGCCAGCAGTCGAACCGGGACTAGCGGGAGGGTCTCCTACGCGCAGTACTTC. It yields the protein CASSRTGTSGRVSYAQYF.

This chain links TRBV27 with TRBJ2-5; 11 nucleotides line up with TRBD2. The germline V gene has CDR1 MNHEY and CDR2 SMNVEV (reference sequence). The length of the CDR3 is 16 residues. Losses at the gene ends were 5 bases for V and 1 base for J; bases not matched to a gene: 6. CDR3 region: CASSKQGLAVQETQYF. The CDR3 region has the DNA TGTGCCAGCAGTAAACAGGGACTAGCGGTCCAAGAGACCCAGTACTTC.

V is TRBV13 and J is TRBJ2-7; D remains ambiguous. The CDR3 loop spans 15 amino acids. V was pared by 5 bases and J by 4 bases, with 18 bases between. Germline lookup yields CDR1 PRHDT and CDR2 FYEKMQ (reference sequence). CDR3 amino acids: CASSVARPPGYEQYF. The CDR3 DNA reads TGTGCCAGCAGCGTAGCACGTCCTCCGGGTTACGAGCAGTACTTC.

This clonotype was counted many times. The chain employs TRBV7-6 and TRBJ2-5; D might be TRBD2 (5 bases). Germline V lookup: CDR1 SGHVS, CDR2 FNYEAQ. The CDR3 extends over 14 amino acids. V gave up 5 bases and J gave up 5 bases, with 15 bases separating them. This chain's CDR3 is CASSPSGPGETQYF. CDR3 nucleotide sequence: TGTGCCAGCAGCCCCAGCGGTCCAGGCGAGACCCAGTACTTC.

About this clonotype: This may be a read error, as it is one base from a much larger clone. The chain is built from TRBV29-1 and TRBJ1-1; 7 bases are shared with TRBD1. The CDR3 length is 15 residues. Per germline, CDR1 SQVTM and CDR2 ANQGSEA. Here the CDR3 reads CSVERQGFMNTGAFF. CDR3 in DNA: TGCAGCGTTGAACGACAGGGCTTCATGAACACTGGAGCTTTCTTT.

This clonotype has a count of ten or more. Written as DNA, the CDR3 is TGTGCCATCAAAGTCGGCTCATCGAACACTGAAGCTTTCTTT. This codes for CAIKVGSSNTEAFF. V gene TRBV10-3 combines with J gene TRBJ1-1; D not certain. The V gene's germline CDR1 is ENHRY and CDR2 SYGVKD. The CDR3 contains 14 residues. V lost 7 bases, J lost 1 base, and 13 bases lay in between.

This clonotype was counted a few times. The chain carries TRBV10-3 and TRBJ2-1, with D possibly TRBD2 on 5 matching bases. The germline CDR1 and CDR2 sequences are ENHRY and SYGVKD. The V gene lost 0 bases and the J gene lost 4 bases, with 13 bases spanning the gap. There are 16 residues in the CDR3. The CDR3 nucleotides read TGTGCCATCAGTGAGTCCGTTGGGAGCGGATACAATGAGCAGTTCTTC. It is translated as CAISESVGSGYNEQFF.

V gene TRBV7-9 combines with J gene TRBJ2-3; D is unclear. The CDR3 is 13 amino acids. The V gene lost 4 bases and the J gene lost 1 base, with 6 bases spanning the gap. Germline CDR1 is SEHNR and CDR2 is FQNEAQ (reference sequence). The CDR3 DNA sequence: TGTGCCAGCAGCTCATGGGGCACAGATACGCAGTATTTT. Its protein product is CASSSWGTDTQYF.

This sequence joins TRBV5-1 and TRBJ1-2; TRBD1 aligns across 8 bases. Trimming took 4 bases from V and 3 from J; bases not matched to a gene: 5. The germline CDR1 and CDR2 sequences are SGHRS and YFSETQ. The CDR3 has 14 residues. CDR3 coding DNA: TGCGCCAGCAGCCCGACAGGGGTGGACTATGGCTACACCTTC. Translation gives CASSPTGVDYGYTF.

The chain has TRBV12-3 or TRBV12-4 and TRBJ1-3, with unresolved D. The germline V and J ends were trimmed by 3 bases and 2 bases, with 11 bases remaining between them. The length of the CDR3 is 15 residues. The CDR3: CASSFSGLAGNTIYF. Written as DNA, the CDR3 is TGTGCCAGCAGTTTCTCGGGTCTTGCTGGAAACACCATATATTTT.

In this sample, this clonotype turned up a few times. The chain couples TRBV20-1 to TRBJ1-1, with D perhaps TRBD1 (5 bases). Germline CDR1 reads DFQATT; CDR2 reads SNEGSKA (reference sequence). The CDR3 is 14 residues long. The germline V and J ends were trimmed by 4 bases and 4 bases, with 16 bases remaining between them. CDR3 DNA: TGCAGTGCTATCCAGGGTTGGAAGAGCACTGAAGCTTTCTTT. Translating gives CSAIQGWKSTEAFF.